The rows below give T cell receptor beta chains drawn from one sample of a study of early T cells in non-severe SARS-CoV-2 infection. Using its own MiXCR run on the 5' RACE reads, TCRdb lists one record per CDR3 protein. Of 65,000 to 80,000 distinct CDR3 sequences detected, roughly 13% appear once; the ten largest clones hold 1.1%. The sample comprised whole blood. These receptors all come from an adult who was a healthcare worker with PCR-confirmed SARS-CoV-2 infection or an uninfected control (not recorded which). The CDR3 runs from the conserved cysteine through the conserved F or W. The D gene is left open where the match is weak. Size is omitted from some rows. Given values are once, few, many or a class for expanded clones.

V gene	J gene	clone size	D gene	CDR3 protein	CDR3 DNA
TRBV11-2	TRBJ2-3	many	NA	CASSSLTGTTDTQYF	TGTGCCAGCAGCTCTCTAACGGGGACGACAGATACGCAGTATTTT
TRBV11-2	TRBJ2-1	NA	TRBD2	CASNLGASGRDEQFF	TGTGCCAGCAACCTGGGGGCTAGCGGGAGAGATGAGCAGTTCTTC
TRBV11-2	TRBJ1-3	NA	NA	CASSPVGGEGGNTIYF	TGTGCCAGCAGCCCTGTGGGGGGGGAAGGCGGAAACACCATATATTTT
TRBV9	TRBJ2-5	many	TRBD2	CASSVGTSGVQETQYF	TGTGCCAGCAGCGTAGGGACTAGCGGGGTACAAGAGACCCAGTACTTC
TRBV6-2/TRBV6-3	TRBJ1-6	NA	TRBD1	CASAKPLGQRLNSPLHF	TGTGCCAGCGCCAAACCCCTGGGACAGCGTCTAAATTCACCCCTCCACTTT
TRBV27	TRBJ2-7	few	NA	CASSPGERIYEQYF	TGTGCCAGCAGTCCCGGCGAGCGGATCTACGAGCAGTACTTC
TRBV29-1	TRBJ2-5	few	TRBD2	CSGDASGGVGAAGVEVVPETQYF	TGCAGCGGGGATGCATCCGGGGGCGTGGGTGCAGCGGGAGTTGAAGTGGTCCCGGAGACCCAGTACTTC
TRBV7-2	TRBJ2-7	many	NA	CASSRTGPGAEQYF	TGTGCCAGCAGCCGAACGGGACCGGGCGCCGAGCAGTACTTC
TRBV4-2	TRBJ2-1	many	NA	CASSGERSSYNEQFF	TGTGCCAGCAGCGGGGAGCGGAGCTCCTACAATGAGCAGTTCTTC
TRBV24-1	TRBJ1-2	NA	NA	CATSDRMGLVYGYTF	TGTGCCACCAGTGACCGAATGGGACTGGTATATGGCTACACCTTC
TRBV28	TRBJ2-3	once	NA	CASSESILRTDTQYF	TGTGCCAGCTCCGAATCGATTCTACGCACAGATACGCAGTATTTT
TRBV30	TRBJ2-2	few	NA	CAWSVLEGGGTGELFF	TGTGCCTGGAGTGTACTGGAAGGGGGTGGCACCGGGGAGCTGTTTTTT
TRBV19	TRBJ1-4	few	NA	CASRARRATNEKLFF	TGTGCCAGTAGGGCTCGTCGCGCAACTAATGAAAAACTGTTTTTT
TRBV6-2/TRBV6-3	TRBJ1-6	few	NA	CASSLKLFNSPLHF	TGTGCCAGCAGCCTCAAACTGTTCAATTCACCCCTCCACTTT
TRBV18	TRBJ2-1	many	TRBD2	CASSQGLAGAYNEQFF	TGTGCCAGCTCTCAGGGACTAGCGGGAGCCTACAATGAGCAGTTCTTC
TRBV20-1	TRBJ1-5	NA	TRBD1	CSARDLTGSNQPQHF	TGCAGTGCTAGAGATCTGACAGGGAGCAATCAGCCCCAGCATTTT
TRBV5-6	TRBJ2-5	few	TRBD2	CASSFLADYQETQYF	TGTGCCAGCAGCTTTCTAGCGGATTACCAAGAGACCCAGTACTTC
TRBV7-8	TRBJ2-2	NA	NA	CASSPARGGTGELFF	TGTGCCAGCAGCCCAGCCAGGGGCGGCACCGGGGAGCTGTTTTTT
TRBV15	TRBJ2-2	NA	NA	CATSRATGFPGELFF	TGTGCCACCAGCAGAGCAACAGGGTTCCCCGGGGAGCTGTTTTTT
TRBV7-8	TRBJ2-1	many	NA	CASSYRKRRFNYEQFF	TGTGCCAGCAGCTACAGGAAAAGGAGATTCAACTATGAGCAGTTCTTC
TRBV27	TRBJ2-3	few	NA	CASSTPRRLGGWTQYF	TGTGCCAGCAGTACCCCCCGGAGGTTGGGAGGTTGGACGCAGTATTTT
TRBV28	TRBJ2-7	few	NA	CASSSSWPGEQYF	TGTGCCAGCAGCTCGTCCTGGCCCGGCGAGCAGTACTTC
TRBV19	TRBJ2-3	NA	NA	CASRIRGPLADTQYF	TGTGCCAGTAGAATCCGGGGCCCCCTGGCCGATACGCAGTATTTT
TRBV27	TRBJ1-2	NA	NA	CASSLSQGTGYGYTF	TGTGCCAGCAGTTTATCGCAGGGAACAGGCTATGGCTACACCTTC
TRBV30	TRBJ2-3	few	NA	CAWSVGEDTQYF	TGTGCCTGGAGTGTTGGAGAGGATACGCAGTATTTT
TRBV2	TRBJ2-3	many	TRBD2	CASKRSGSGPDTQYF	TGTGCCAGCAAGAGGAGCGGGAGTGGCCCAGATACGCAGTATTTT
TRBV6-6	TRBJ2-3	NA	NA	CASSYSRVYNTQYF	TGTGCCAGCAGTTACAGCAGGGTCTACAATACGCAGTATTTT
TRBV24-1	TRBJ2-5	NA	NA	CATSPSTGGETQYF	TGTGCCACCAGTCCCTCTACGGGCGGGGAGACCCAGTACTTC
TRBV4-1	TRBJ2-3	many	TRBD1	CASSQGQGYTDTQYF	TGCGCCAGCAGCCAGGGACAGGGCTACACAGATACGCAGTATTTT
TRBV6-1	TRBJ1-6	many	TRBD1	CASRETGLSPLHF	TGTGCCAGCAGGGAGACAGGGCTCTCACCCCTCCACTTT
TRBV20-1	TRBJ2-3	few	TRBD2	CSAPLAGATDTQYF	TGCAGTGCTCCACTAGCGGGAGCAACAGATACGCAGTATTTT
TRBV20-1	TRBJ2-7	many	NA	CSARDQDTVSYEQYF	TGCAGTGCTAGAGATCAGGACACGGTTTCCTACGAGCAGTACTTC
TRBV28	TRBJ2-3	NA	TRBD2	CASSSLGLAGRDTQYF	TGTGCCAGCAGTTCGCTCGGACTAGCGGGACGAGATACGCAGTATTTT
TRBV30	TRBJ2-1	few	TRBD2	CAWSRLAGPTRNEQFF	TGTGCCTGGAGTCGGCTAGCGGGCCCGACGCGGAATGAGCAGTTCTTC
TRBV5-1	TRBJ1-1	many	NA	CASSEGDRAEAFF	TGCGCCAGCAGCGAGGGGGACCGTGCTGAAGCTTTCTTT
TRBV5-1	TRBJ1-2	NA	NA	CASSLEGAYGYTF	TGCGCCAGCAGCTTGGAAGGGGCCTATGGCTACACCTTC
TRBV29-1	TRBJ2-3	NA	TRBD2	CSVEGAGRADTQYF	TGCAGCGTTGAAGGAGCGGGGCGGGCAGATACGCAGTATTTT
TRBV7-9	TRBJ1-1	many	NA	CASSVNPKAFF	TGTGCCAGCAGCGTGAACCCCAAAGCTTTCTTT
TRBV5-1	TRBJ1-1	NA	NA	CASSSEPQGGAFF	TGCGCCAGCAGCTCGGAGCCACAGGGAGGGGCTTTCTTT
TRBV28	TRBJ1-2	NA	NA	CAYRGNLGGYTF	TGTGCCTACCGGGGTAATCTGGGGGGCTACACCTTC
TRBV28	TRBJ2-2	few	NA	CASEPNTGELFF	TGTGCCAGCGAACCTAACACCGGGGAGCTGTTTTTT
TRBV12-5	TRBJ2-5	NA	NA	CASGLSTVKETQYF	TGTGCTAGTGGTTTGAGTACGGTGAAAGAGACCCAGTACTTC
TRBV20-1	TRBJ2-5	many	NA	CSARDPALTSGTQYF	TGCAGTGCTAGAGATCCCGCCTTAACGTCTGGGACCCAGTACTTC
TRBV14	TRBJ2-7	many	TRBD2	CASSRGLAGAQYEQYF	TGTGCCAGCAGCCGTGGACTAGCGGGAGCGCAATACGAGCAGTACTTC
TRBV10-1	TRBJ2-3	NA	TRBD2	CASSLSGIADTQYF	TGCGCCAGCAGTCTTAGCGGGATAGCAGATACGCAGTATTTT
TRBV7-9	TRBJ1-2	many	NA	CASSLVAANYGYTF	TGTGCCAGCAGCTTAGTGGCAGCTAACTATGGCTACACCTTC
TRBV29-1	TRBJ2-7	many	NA	CSVEGDIHEQYF	TGCAGCGTTGAAGGGGACATCCACGAGCAGTACTTC
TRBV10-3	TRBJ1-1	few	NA	CAISDRVVGNTEAFF	TGTGCCATCAGTGATCGAGTCGTAGGGAACACTGAAGCTTTCTTT
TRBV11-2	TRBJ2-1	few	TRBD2	CASSFLAGVNEQFF	TGTGCCAGCAGCTTTTTAGCGGGAGTTAATGAGCAGTTCTTC
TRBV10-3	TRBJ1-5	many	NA	CAISETEQPQHF	TGTGCCATCAGTGAGACAGAACAGCCCCAGCATTTT
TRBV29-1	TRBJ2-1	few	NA	CSAEDPGLSYNEQFF	TGCAGCGCTGAGGACCCGGGACTTTCCTACAATGAGCAGTTCTTC
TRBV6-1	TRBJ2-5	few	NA	CASSGEYQETQYF	TGTGCCAGCAGCGGGGAATACCAAGAGACCCAGTACTTC
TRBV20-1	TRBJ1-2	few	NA	CSATEDGSNYGYTF	TGCAGTGCTACTGAGGACGGGTCTAACTATGGCTACACCTTC
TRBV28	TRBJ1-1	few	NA	CASRELGTGMNTEAFF	TGTGCCAGCAGAGAACTCGGGACGGGAATGAACACTGAAGCTTTCTTT
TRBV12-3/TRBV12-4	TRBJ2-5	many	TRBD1	CASSYLGTGPPDF	TGTGCCAGCAGTTATTTGGGGACAGGGCCCCCTGACTTC